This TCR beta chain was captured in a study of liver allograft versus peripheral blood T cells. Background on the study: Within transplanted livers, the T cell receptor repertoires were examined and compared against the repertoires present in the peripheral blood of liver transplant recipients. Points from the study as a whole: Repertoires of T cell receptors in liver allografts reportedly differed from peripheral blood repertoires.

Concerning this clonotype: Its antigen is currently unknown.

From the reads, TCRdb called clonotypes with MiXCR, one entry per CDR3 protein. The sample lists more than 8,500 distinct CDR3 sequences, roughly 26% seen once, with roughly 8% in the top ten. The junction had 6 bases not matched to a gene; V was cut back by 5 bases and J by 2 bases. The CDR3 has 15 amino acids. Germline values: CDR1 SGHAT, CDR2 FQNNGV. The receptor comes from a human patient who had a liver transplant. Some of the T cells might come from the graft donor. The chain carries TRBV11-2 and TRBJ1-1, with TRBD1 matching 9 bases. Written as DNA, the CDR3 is TGTGCCAGCAGCCCCGGGACAGGGCATAACACTGAAGCTTTCTTT. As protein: CASSPGTGHNTEAFF.